This T cell receptor (beta chain) was obtained from a study of spatial heterogeneity in lung cancer. Across the whole study: Sequences of the beta chain were consistently detected in greater numbers than alpha-chain sequences.

Study observations and caveats: Ubiquitous expanded tumor TCRs were seen in blood more at resection than at follow-up.

Regarding time point: sample taken at primary tumor resection. The authors sequenced whole RNA from tumor, nontumor lung or frozen PBMC without sorting. Patients with untreated early-stage non-small cell lung cancer, numbering 72, were the donors. A distinct unique molecular identifier was carried by each TCR cDNA molecule. TCRdb itself ran the 5' RACE reads through MiXCR, one entry per CDR3 protein. The repertoire holds more than 9,500 distinct CDR3 sequences, with about a sixth as singletons. For this clonotype: Antigen unknown.

Germline V gene lookup returns CDR1 SQVTM and CDR2 ANQGSEA. The ends were cut back, 7 bases at V and 2 bases at J, with 18 bases in the middle. The CDR3 contains 14 residues. This sequence was found in a male donor with early-stage non-small cell lung cancer. The J gene is TRBJ2-7, the V gene TRBV29-1; possibly TRBD2 for D (6 bases). This material consisted of PBMCs, taken at surgery. CDR3 residues: CSGGTGTRPYEQYF. The CDR3 DNA follows: TGCAGCGGCGGTACCGGGACTCGCCCCTACGAGCAGTACTTC.